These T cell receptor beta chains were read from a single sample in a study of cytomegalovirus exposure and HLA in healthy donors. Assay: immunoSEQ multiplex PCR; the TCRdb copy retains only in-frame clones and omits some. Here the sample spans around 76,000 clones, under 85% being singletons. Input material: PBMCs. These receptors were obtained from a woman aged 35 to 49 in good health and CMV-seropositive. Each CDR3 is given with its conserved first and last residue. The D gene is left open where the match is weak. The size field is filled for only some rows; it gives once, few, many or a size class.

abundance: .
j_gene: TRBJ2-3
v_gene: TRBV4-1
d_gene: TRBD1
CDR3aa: CASSQGKDRVGTDTQYF
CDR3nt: TGCGCCAGCAGCCAGGGTAAGGACAGGGTGGGCACAGATACGCAGTATTTT

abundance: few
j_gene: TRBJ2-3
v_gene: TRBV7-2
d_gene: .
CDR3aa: CASNLRPGTDTQYF
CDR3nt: TGTGCCAGCAACCTAAGGCCGGGGACAGATACGCAGTATTTT

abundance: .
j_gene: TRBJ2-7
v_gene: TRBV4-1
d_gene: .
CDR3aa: CASSHVGASSYEQYF
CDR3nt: TGCGCCAGCAGCCATGTGGGGGCTAGCTCCTACGAGCAGTACTTC

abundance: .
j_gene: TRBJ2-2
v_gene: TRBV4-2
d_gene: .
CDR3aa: CASSQELVSGELFF
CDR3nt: TGTGCCAGCAGCCAAGAATTAGTGTCCGGGGAGCTGTTTTTT

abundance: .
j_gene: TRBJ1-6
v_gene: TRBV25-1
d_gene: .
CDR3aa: CASSEGAVSPLHF
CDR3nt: TGTGCCAGCAGTGAAGGGGCCGTCTCACCCCTCCACTTT

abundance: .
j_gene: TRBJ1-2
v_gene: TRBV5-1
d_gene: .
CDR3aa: CASSLSQGPPKDYGYTF
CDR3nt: TGCGCCAGCAGCCTGTCCCAGGGCCCACCTAAAGACTATGGCTACACCTTC

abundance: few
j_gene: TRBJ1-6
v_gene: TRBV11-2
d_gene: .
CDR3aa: CASREGSSYNSPLHF
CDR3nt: TGTGCCAGCAGGGAGGGGAGCTCCTATAATTCACCCCTCCACTTT

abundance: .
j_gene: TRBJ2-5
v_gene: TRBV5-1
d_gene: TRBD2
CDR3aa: CASSLEETGGETQYF
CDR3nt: TGCGCCAGCAGCTTGGAGGAGACGGGAGGGGAGACCCAGTACTTC

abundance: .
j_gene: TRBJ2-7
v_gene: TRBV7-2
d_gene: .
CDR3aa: CASSPKGRLGGEQYF
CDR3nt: TGTGCCAGCAGTCCTAAGGGCCGACTGGGAGGCGAGCAGTACTTC

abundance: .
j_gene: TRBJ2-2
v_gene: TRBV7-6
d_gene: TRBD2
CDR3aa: CASSLEASQRGGTGELFF
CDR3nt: TGTGCCAGCAGCTTAGAAGCGAGTCAGCGGGGAGGCACCGGGGAGCTGTTTTTT

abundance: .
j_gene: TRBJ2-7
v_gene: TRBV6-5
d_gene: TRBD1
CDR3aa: CASSLQGAGEQYF
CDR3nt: TGTGCCAGCAGTTTACAGGGGGCGGGGGAGCAGTACTTC

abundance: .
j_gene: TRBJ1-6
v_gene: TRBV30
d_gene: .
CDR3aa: CAWSPTDMGRGYSPLHF
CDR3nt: TGTGCCTGGAGTCCTACCGACATGGGGCGCGGCTATTCACCCCTCCACTTT

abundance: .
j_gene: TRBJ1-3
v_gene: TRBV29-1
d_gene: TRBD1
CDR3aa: CSVGRGVGGNTIYF
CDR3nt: TGCAGCGTTGGCAGGGGGGTAGGAGGAAACACCATATATTTT

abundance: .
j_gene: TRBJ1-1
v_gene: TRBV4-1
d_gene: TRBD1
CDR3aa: CASSQRDRGNTEAFF
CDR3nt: TGCGCCAGCAGCCAACGGGACAGGGGGAACACTGAAGCTTTCTTT

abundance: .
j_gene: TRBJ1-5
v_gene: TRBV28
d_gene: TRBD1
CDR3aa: CASTPWGQGMDQPQHF
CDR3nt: TGTGCCAGCACCCCGTGGGGACAGGGGATGGATCAGCCCCAGCATTTT

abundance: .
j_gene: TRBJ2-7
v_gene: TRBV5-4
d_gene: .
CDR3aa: CASSFRSQADEQYF
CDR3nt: TGTGCCAGCAGCTTTCGTTCGCAGGCTGACGAGCAGTACTTC

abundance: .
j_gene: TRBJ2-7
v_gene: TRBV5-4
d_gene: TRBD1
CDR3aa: CASSALTGGDFDEQYF
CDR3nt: TGTGCCAGCAGCGCACTTACAGGGGGCGATTTCGACGAGCAGTACTTC

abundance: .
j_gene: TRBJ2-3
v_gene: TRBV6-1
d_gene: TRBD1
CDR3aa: CASGITGEVTDTQYF
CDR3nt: TGTGCCAGCGGGATTACAGGGGAAGTCACAGATACGCAGTATTTT

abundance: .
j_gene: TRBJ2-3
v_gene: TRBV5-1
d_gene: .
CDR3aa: CASSLGTVYSDTQYF
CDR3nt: TGCGCCAGCAGCTTGGGGACAGTTTATTCAGATACGCAGTATTTT

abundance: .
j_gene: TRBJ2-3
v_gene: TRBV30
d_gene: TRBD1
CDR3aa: CAWSRSWRLGQGGDTQYF
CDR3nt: TGTGCCTGGAGTAGGTCCTGGAGGCTTGGACAGGGGGGAGATACGCAGTATTTT

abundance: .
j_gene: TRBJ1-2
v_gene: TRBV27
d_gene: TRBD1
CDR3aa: CASSYTAGTGGGDYGYTF
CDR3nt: TGTGCCAGCAGCTACACCGCCGGGACAGGGGGTGGTGACTATGGCTACACCTTC

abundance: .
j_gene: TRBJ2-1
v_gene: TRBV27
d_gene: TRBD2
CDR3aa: CASSFLADSGAPYNEQFF
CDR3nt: TGTGCCAGCAGTTTCCTTGCGGATAGCGGGGCACCCTACAATGAGCAGTTCTTC

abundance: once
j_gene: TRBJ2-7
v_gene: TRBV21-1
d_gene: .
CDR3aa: CASSKGLASSYEQYF
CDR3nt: TGTGCCAGCAGCAAAGGACTAGCGAGCTCCTACGAGCAGTACTTC

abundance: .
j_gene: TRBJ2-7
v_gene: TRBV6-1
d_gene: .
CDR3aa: CASTPHRVAYEQYF
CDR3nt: TGTGCCAGCACCCCCCACAGGGTAGCCTACGAGCAGTACTTC

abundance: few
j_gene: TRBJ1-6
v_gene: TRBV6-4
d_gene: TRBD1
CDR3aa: CASSAGQGNSPLHF
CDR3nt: TGTGCCAGCAGTGCGGGACAGGGAAACTCACCCCTCCACTTT

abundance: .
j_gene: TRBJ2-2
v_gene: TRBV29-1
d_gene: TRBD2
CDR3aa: CSVRTSGYTGELFF
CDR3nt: TGCAGCGTTAGGACTAGCGGGTACACCGGGGAGCTGTTTTTT

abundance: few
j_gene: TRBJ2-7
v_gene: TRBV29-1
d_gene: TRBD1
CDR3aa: CSAGDRSSYEQYF
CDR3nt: TGCAGCGCCGGGGACAGGAGCTCCTACGAGCAGTACTTC

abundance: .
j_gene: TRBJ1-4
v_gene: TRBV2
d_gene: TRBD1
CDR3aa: CASKDRGLTNEKLFF
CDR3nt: TGTGCCAGCAAGGACAGGGGGCTTACTAATGAAAAACTGTTTTTT

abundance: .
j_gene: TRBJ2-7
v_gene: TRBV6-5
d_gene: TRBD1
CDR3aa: CASSYSGQGLAQYF
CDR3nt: TGTGCCAGCAGTTACTCCGGACAGGGACTGGCGCAGTACTTC

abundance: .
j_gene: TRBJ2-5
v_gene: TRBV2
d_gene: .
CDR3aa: CASRTRRVGETQYF
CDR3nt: TGTGCCAGCAGGACAAGGCGGGTTGGGGAGACCCAGTACTTC

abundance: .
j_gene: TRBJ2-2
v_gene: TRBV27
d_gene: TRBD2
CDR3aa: CASSRSRTSGSNTGELFF
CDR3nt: TGTGCCAGCAGTCGGAGCCGGACTAGCGGGAGCAACACCGGGGAGCTGTTTTTT